Below, 4 T cell receptor beta chains from the same sample are listed, as sequenced in a study of T cells in Graves' hyperthyroidism and ophthalmopathy. The CDR3 regions of TCR beta were amplified from RNA transcripts. Carried out on the TCR CDR3, a first-round RT-PCR used the HTBI primer set. Each CDR3 protein is one row after TCRdb ran MiXCR on the multiplex PCR reads. The data show 96,000 or so distinct CDR3 sequences, over 50% seen once. Sequenced input: blood. The receptors come from a woman in her 40s with Graves' hyperthyroidism.

This clonotype turned up a few times. The V and J genes are TRBV4-3 and TRBJ2-2; 7 nucleotides align to TRBD1. In germline, CDR1 is LGHNA, CDR2 YSLEER. The V and J ends lost 0 bases and 14 bases, in that order; junction bases with no gene match: 6. The CDR3 contains 13 residues. CDR3 loop: CASSQDQQGPLFF. In DNA form, the CDR3 reads TGCGCCAGCAGCCAAGACCAACAGGGGCCCCTGTTTTTT.

V is TRBV3-1 and J is TRBJ1-1; D not certain. Trimming removed 4 bases from V and 7 bases from J, with 7 bases in between. Germline values: CDR1 LGHDT, CDR2 YNNKEL (reference sequence). The CDR3 consists of 11 residues. CDR3 sequence (DNA): TGTGCCAGCAGCCGACGCGATGAAGCTTTCTTT. This gives the protein CASSRRDEAFF.

Many counts were recorded for this clonotype. The chain employs TRBV7-6 and TRBJ1-6; D possibly corresponds to TRBD1 (6 bases). Trimming pared 1 base from V and 7 bases from J, leaving 11 bases between. Germline CDR1 SGHVS, CDR2 FNYEAQ. This CDR3 has 15 residues. The CDR3 sequence: CASSLVTGRNSPLHF. The CDR3 DNA follows: TGTGCCAGCAGCTTAGTAACAGGGAGAAATTCACCCCTCCACTTT.

The V call is TRBV2, the J call TRBJ1-4; weak D call: TRBD1 (5 bases). This CDR3 region has 14 residues. Per the germline V gene, CDR1 is SNHLY and CDR2 is FYNNEI. V lost 6 bases and J 9 bases, leaving 17 bases between the germline ends. The CDR3 DNA reads TGTGCCAGCAGCCACAGGTCTTACGAGCAAAAACTGTTTTTT. Translation gives CASSHRSYEQKLFF. Together with reference TRBV2 and TRBJ1-4, the CDR3 gives the full variable domain: EPEVTQTPSHQVTQMGQEVILRCVPISNHLYFYWYRQILGQKVEFLVSFYNNEISEKSEIFDDQFSVERPDGSNFTLKIRSTKLEDSAMYFCASSHRSYEQKLFFGSGTQLSVL.